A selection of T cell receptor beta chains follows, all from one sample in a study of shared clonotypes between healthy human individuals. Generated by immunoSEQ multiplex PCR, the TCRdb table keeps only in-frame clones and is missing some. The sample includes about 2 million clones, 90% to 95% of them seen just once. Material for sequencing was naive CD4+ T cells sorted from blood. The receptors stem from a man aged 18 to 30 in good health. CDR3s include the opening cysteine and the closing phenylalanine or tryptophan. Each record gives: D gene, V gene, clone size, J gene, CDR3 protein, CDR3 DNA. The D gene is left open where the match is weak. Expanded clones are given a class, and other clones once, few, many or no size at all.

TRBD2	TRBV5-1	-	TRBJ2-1	CASSSGTTYNEQFF	TGCGCCAGCAGCTCCGGGACTACCTACAATGAGCAGTTCTTC
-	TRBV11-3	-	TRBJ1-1	CASSLDGSGTEAFF	TGTGCCAGCAGCTTAGATGGGTCAGGCACTGAAGCTTTCTTT
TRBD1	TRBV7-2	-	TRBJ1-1	CASSFYGQGTDTEAFF	TGTGCCAGCAGCTTTTACGGACAGGGGACCGACACTGAAGCTTTCTTT
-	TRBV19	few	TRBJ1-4	CATRPGKNEKLFF	TGTGCCACTAGACCAGGGAAAAATGAAAAACTGTTTTTT
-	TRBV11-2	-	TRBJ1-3	CASSFHGGNTIYF	TGTGCCAGCAGCTTCCATGGTGGAAACACCATATATTTT
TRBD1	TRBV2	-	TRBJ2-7	CASSGDSYEQYF	TGTGCCAGCAGTGGGGACAGTTATGAGCAGTACTTC
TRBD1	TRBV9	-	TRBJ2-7	CASSVEDRGNEQYF	TGTGCCAGCAGCGTAGAAGACAGGGGCAACGAGCAGTACTTC
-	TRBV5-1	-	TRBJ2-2	CASSLVGTGELFF	TGCGCCAGCAGCTTGGTAGGAACCGGGGAGCTGTTTTTT
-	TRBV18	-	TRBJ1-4	CASSPNRLATNEKLFF	TGTGCCAGCTCACCGAACAGGCTGGCAACTAATGAAAAACTGTTTTTT
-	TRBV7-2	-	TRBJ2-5	CASSLARGWETQYF	TGTGCCAGCAGCTTAGCGAGGGGGTGGGAGACCCAGTACTTC
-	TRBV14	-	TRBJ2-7	CASSRIGGVKFYEQYF	TGTGCCAGCAGCCGAATAGGAGGGGTCAAGTTCTACGAGCAGTACTTC
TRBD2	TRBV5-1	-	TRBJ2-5	CASSLGSGRRTDQETQYF	TGCGCCAGCAGCTTGGGTAGCGGGAGGCGAACAGATCAAGAGACCCAGTACTTC
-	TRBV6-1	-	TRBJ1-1	CASKRNTEAFF	TGTGCCAGCAAACGAAACACTGAAGCTTTCTTT
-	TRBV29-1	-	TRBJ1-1	CSVRPLETGETFF	TGCAGCGTGCGGCCTCTTGAGACGGGTGAAACTTTCTTT
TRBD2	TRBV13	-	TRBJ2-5	CASSLLGIAGDGETQYF	TGTGCCAGCAGCTTATTGGGGATAGCGGGAGATGGAGAGACCCAGTACTTC
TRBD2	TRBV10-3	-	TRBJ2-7	CATRGGSSYEQYF	TGTGCCACCCGGGGGGGGAGTTCCTACGAGCAGTACTTC
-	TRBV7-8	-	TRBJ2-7	CASSLARLDYEQYF	TGTGCCAGCAGCTTAGCGCGGTTAGATTACGAGCAGTACTTC
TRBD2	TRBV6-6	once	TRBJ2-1	CASSSERESYNEQFF	TGTGCCAGCAGCTCAGAGCGGGAGTCCTACAATGAGCAGTTCTTC
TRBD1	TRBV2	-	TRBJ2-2	CASRGQGSTGELFF	TGTGCCAGCAGAGGACAGGGGAGCACCGGGGAGCTGTTTTTT
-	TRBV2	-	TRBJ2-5	CASSGDPGRLQETQYF	TGTGCCAGCAGTGGGGACCCGGGACGGCTACAAGAGACCCAGTACTTC
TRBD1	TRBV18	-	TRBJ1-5	CASSNLGQDNQPQHF	TGTGCCAGCTCAAACCTAGGACAGGACAATCAGCCCCAGCATTTT
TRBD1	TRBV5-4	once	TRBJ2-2	CASSPGTANTGELFF	TGTGCCAGCAGCCCCGGGACAGCGAACACCGGGGAGCTGTTTTTT
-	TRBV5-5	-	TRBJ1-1	CASNLNPETNTEAFF	TGTGCCAGCAACCTTAACCCAGAGACGAACACTGAAGCTTTCTTT
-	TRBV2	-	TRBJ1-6	CASITEVGANSPLHF	TGTGCCAGCATCACCGAGGTGGGGGCAAATTCACCCCTCCACTTT
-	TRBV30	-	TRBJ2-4	CAWRGPERAKNIQYF	TGTGCCTGGAGGGGTCCGGAGAGGGCCAAAAACATTCAGTACTTC
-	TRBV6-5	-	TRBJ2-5	CASSSPGTETQYF	TGTGCCAGCAGTTCCCCAGGGACGGAGACCCAGTACTTC
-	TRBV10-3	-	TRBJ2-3	CAISESDRDTQYF	TGTGCCATCAGTGAGTCGGATCGGGATACGCAGTATTTT
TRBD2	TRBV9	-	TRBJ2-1	CASSVWGLGNNEQFF	TGTGCCAGCAGCGTATGGGGACTAGGTAACAATGAGCAGTTCTTC
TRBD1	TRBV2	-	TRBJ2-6	CASRGQGSIPGGANVLTF	TGTGCCAGCAGAGGACAGGGAAGCATCCCGGGAGGGGCCAACGTCCTGACTTTC
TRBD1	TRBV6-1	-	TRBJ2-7	CAICDRGRTYEQYF	TGTGCCATCTGTGACAGGGGTAGGACCTACGAGCAGTACTTC
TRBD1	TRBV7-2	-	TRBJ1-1	CASSLLTGMNTEAFF	TGTGCCAGCAGCTTATTGACAGGGATGAACACTGAAGCTTTCTTT
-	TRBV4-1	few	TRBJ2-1	CASSQDSGTSYYNEQFF	TGCGCCAGCAGCCAAGATTCTGGGACTTCCTATTACAATGAGCAGTTCTTC
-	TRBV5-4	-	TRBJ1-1	CASSLGQQNTEAFF	TGTGCCAGCAGCTTGGGACAGCAGAACACTGAAGCTTTCTTT
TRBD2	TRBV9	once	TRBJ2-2	CASSVGLAVNTGELFF	TGTGCCAGCAGCGTAGGACTAGCGGTAAACACCGGGGAGCTGTTTTTT
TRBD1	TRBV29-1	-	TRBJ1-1	CSVGQGGSTEAFF	TGCAGCGTGGGACAGGGAGGGTCCACTGAAGCTTTCTTT
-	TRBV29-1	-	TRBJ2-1	CSGGRQSYNEQFF	TGCAGCGGGGGGCGGCAGTCCTACAATGAGCAGTTCTTC
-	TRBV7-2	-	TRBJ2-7	CASSLLGDPAYEQYF	TGTGCCAGCAGCTTACTGGGAGATCCGGCCTACGAGCAGTACTTC
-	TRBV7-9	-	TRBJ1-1	CASSFEGSAFF	TGTGCCAGCAGCTTTGAGGGATCAGCTTTCTTT
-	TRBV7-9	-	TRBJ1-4	CASSFAGVGEKLFF	TGTGCCAGCAGCTTTGCCGGGGTTGGTGAAAAACTGTTTTTT
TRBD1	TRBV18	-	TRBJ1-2	CASSPAGGYGYTF	TGTGCCAGCTCACCTGCAGGGGGATATGGCTACACCTTC
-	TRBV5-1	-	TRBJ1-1	CASSLVAGWNTEAFF	TGCGCCAGCAGCTTGGTTGCGGGGTGGAACACTGAAGCTTTCTTT
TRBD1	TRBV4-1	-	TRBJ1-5	CASSQEFRGRQPQHF	TGCGCCAGCAGCCAAGAATTCAGGGGGCGACAGCCCCAGCATTTT
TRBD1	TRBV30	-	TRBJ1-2	CAWSVGTGYGYTF	TGTGCCTGGAGTGTAGGGACAGGCTATGGCTACACCTTC